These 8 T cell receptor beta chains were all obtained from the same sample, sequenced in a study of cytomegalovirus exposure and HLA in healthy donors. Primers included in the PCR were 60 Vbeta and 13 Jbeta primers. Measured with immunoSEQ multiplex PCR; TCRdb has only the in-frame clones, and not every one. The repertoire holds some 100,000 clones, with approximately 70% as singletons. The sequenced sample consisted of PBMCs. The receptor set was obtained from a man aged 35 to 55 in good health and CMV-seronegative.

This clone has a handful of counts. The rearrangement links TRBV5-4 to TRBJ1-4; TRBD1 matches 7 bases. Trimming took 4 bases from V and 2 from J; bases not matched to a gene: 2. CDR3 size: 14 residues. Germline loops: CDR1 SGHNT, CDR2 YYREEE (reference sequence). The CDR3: CASSEGATNEKLFF. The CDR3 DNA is TGTGCCAGCAGCGAGGGGGCGACTAATGAAAAACTGTTTTTT.

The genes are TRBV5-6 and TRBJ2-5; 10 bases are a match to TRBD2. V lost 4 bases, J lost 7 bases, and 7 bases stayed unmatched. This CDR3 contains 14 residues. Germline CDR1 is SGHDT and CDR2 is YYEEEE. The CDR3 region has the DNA TGTGCCAGCAGCGGCGGGACTAGCGTTGGGACCCAGTACTTC. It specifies CASSGGTSVGTQYF.

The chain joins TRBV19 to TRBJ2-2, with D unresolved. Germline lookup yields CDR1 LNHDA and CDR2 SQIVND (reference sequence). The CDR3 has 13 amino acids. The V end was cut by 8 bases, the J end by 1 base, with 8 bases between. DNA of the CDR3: TGTGCCAGTGCACGAGGGAACACCGGGGAGCTGTTTTTT. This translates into CASARGNTGELFF.

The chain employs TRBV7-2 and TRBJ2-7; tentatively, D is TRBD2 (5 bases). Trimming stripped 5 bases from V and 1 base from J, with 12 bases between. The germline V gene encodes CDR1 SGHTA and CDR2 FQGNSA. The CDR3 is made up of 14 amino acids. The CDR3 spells CASSPTRDSYEQYF. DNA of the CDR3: TGTGCCAGCAGCCCAACCCGGGATTCCTACGAGCAGTACTTC.

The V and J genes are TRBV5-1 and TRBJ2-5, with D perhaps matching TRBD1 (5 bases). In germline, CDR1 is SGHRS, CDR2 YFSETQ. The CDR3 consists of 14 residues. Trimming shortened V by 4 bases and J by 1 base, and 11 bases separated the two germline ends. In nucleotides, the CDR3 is TGCGCCAGCAGCAATCAGGGCTTCCAAGAGACCCAGTACTTC. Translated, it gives CASSNQGFQETQYF.

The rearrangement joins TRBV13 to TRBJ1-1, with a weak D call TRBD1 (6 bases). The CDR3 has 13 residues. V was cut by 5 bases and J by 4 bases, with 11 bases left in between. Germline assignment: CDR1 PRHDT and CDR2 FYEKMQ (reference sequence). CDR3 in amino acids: CASSPIGGTEAFF. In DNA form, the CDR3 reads TGTGCCAGCAGCCCAATAGGGGGCACTGAAGCTTTCTTT.

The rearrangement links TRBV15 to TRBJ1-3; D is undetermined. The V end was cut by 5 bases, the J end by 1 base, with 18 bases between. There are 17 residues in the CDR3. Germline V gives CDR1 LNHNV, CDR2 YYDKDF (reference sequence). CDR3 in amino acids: CATSDGKGVNSGNTIYF. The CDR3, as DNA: TGTGCCACCAGCGATGGTAAGGGAGTCAATTCTGGAAACACCATATATTTT.

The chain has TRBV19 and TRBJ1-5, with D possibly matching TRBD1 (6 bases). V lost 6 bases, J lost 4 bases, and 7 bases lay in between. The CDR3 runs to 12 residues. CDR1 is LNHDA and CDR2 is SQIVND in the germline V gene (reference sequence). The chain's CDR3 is CASRQGNQPQHF. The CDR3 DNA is TGTGCCAGTAGACAGGGAAATCAGCCCCAGCATTTT.